These 25 T cell receptor beta chains were sequenced from one sample in a study of blood T cell repertoires in COVID-19. Some clones are missing from TCRdb's copy, which holds only in-frame ones; the method was immunoSEQ multiplex PCR. The table lists 140,000 to 150,000 clones, over 80% of them singletons. The sample taken for sequencing was PBMCs or T cells enriched from blood (not recorded which). The receptors stem from a man aged 55 to 69 who had recovered from COVID-19.

This clone showed up just once. The chain couples TRBV5-5 to TRBJ1-1, with D perhaps matching TRBD1 (6 bases). Germline loops: CDR1 SGHKS, CDR2 YYEKEE (reference sequence). Trimming removed 5 bases at V and 0 bases at J, with 14 bases between. This CDR3 has 15 residues. CDR3 DNA: TGTGCCAGCAGAAGGCCGGGACACATGAACACTGAAGCTTTCTTT. As protein: CASRRPGHMNTEAFF.

About this clone: At the DNA level, this CDR3 is encoded by other sequences in the same sample as well. The chain uses TRBV5-1 and TRBJ2-7, with 7 bases that match TRBD1. This CDR3 region has 15 residues. V dropped 4 bases and J dropped 2; count of bases not matched to a gene: 9. The germline V gene has CDR1 SGHRS and CDR2 YFSETQ. CDR3 amino acids: CASSRDREPTYEQYF. The CDR3, as DNA: TGCGCCAGCAGCCGAGACAGGGAGCCCACCTACGAGCAGTACTTC. The complete variable domain, with remaining parts taken from reference TRBV5-1 and TRBJ2-7, reads KAGVTQTPRYLIKTRGQQVTLSCSPISGHRSVSWYQQTPGQGLQFLFEYFSETQRNKGNFPGRFSGRQFSNSRSEMNVSTLELGDSALYLCASSRDREPTYEQYFGPGTRLTVT.

The chain recombines TRBV7-9 with TRBJ2-1, with TRBD2 matching 8 bases. The CDR3 runs 13 residues. With 1 base clipped from V and 12 bases from J, the junction kept 5 bases outside the gene matches. CDR1 SEHNR and CDR2 FQNEAQ come from the germline V gene (reference sequence). The CDR3 spells CASSLDVGTRQFF. In DNA form, the CDR3 reads TGTGCCAGCAGCTTAGATGTTGGGACTAGGCAGTTCTTC.

The CDR3 spells CASSPQGVTYEQYF. CDR3 in DNA: TGTGCCAGCAGCCCCCAGGGTGTAACCTACGAGCAGTACTTC. The chain recombines TRBV7-8 with TRBJ2-7; the D gene is possibly TRBD1 (5 bases). Trimming removed 5 bases from V and 2 bases from J, with 13 bases in between. Germline CDR1 SGHVS, CDR2 FQNEAQ. This CDR3 is 14 amino acids long.

CDR3 in amino acids: CASSRFETETWKTQYF. As DNA, the CDR3 is TGTGCCAGCAGCCGGTTTGAAACAGAAACCTGGAAGACCCAGTACTTC. The gene calls are TRBV14 and TRBJ2-5; D gene unclear. This CDR3 spans 16 amino acids. The V and J ends lost 4 bases and 6 bases respectively, with 21 bases between them. Germline loops: CDR1 SGHDN, CDR2 FVKESK. Complete variable domain (other parts from reference TRBV14 and TRBJ2-5): EAGVTQFPSHSVIEKGQTVTLRCDPISGHDNLYWYRRVMGKEIKFLLHFVKESKQDESGMPNNRFLAERTGGTYSTLKVQPAELEDSGVYFCASSRFETETWKTQYFGPGTRLLVL.

The chain has TRBV29-1 and TRBJ2-3; 9 bases are a match to TRBD2. Germline V gene lookup returns CDR1 SQVTM and CDR2 ANQGSEA. The CDR3 is made up of 15 amino acids. V shed 1 base, J shed 4 bases, and the junction held 6 bases outside the gene matches. The CDR3 DNA reads as TGCAGCGTTGAAGGCGGGAGGGCCGGCGCAGATACGCAGTATTTT. This gives the protein CSVEGGRAGADTQYF.

The chain employs TRBV6-6 and TRBJ2-7; 7 bases match TRBD2. Losses at the gene ends were 10 bases for V and 6 bases for J; bases not matched to a gene: 12. The CDR3 is made up of 13 amino acids. The germline V gene has CDR1 MNHNY and CDR2 SVGAGI (reference sequence). CDR3 sequence: CATTWGRDREQYF. The CDR3 DNA reads as TGTGCCACCACATGGGGGAGGGACCGCGAGCAGTACTTC.

The rearrangement joins TRBV7-6 to TRBJ1-1; D remains ambiguous. The CDR3 is made up of 14 amino acids. CDR1 and CDR2 from the germline V gene are SGHVS and FNYEAQ. V lost 4 bases, J lost 0 bases, and 9 bases lay in between. The CDR3 sequence: CASSWTEMNTEAFF. The CDR3 bases are TGTGCCAGCAGCTGGACTGAGATGAACACTGAAGCTTTCTTT.

The genes are TRBV5-1 and TRBJ2-1; D not certain. The germline V gene encodes CDR1 SGHRS and CDR2 YFSETQ. Trimming took 0 bases from V and 3 from J, leaving 10 bases between them. The CDR3 totals 15 residues. The CDR3 bases are TGCGCCAGCAGCTTGGAAGGCGGAAACTACAATGAGCAGTTCTTC. It encodes CASSLEGGNYNEQFF.

The rearrangement uses TRBV3-1 (or the pseudogene TRBV3-2) and TRBJ2-7; D might be TRBD1 (6 bases). The V gene's germline CDR1 is LGHDT and CDR2 YNNKEL (reference sequence). The CDR3 is 15 residues long. Trimming removed 3 bases at V and 2 bases at J, with 14 bases between. The CDR3 DNA follows: TGTGCCAGCAGCCACGTCAGGGGAGAGGCCTACGAGCAGTACTTC. Its protein product is CASSHVRGEAYEQYF.

A single count supports this clone. This sample includes further DNA sequences coding for the same CDR3. The chain recombines TRBV27 with TRBJ1-6; no reliable D call. CDR1 is MNHEY, CDR2 SMNVEV, per germline (reference sequence). The V gene lost 6 bases and the J gene lost 9 bases, with 15 bases spanning the gap. CDR3 length: 14 residues. The CDR3 is CASSLLGGGSPLHF. The DNA of the CDR3 is TGTGCCAGCAGCCTTCTTGGTGGAGGTTCACCCCTCCACTTT.

Turning to this clone: The sample carries other DNA sequences with the same CDR3. The V gene is TRBV11-2, the J gene TRBJ2-7; the match to TRBD2 covers 11 bases. Germline values: CDR1 SGHAT, CDR2 FQNNGV. Germline trimming cut 2 bases from V and 0 bases from J; bases unmatched to any gene: 0. The CDR3 runs to 15 residues. CDR3 sequence reads: CASSLTSGSSYEQYF. The CDR3 nucleotides read TGTGCCAGCAGCTTAACTAGCGGGAGCTCCTACGAGCAGTACTTC.

The V and J genes are TRBV5-4 and TRBJ2-7; TRBD2 matches 8 bases. V trimming: 2 bases; J trimming: 4 bases; junction bases outside the gene matches: 2. CDR3 size: 13 residues. CDR1 SGHNT and CDR2 YYREEE come from the germline V gene (reference sequence). The CDR3 region is CASSFRGGYEQYF. The CDR3 bases are TGTGCCAGCAGCTTCCGGGGGGGGTACGAGCAGTACTTC.

The chain uses TRBV6-5 and TRBJ2-1; D is perhaps TRBD1 (6 bases). V was pared by 7 bases and J by 7 bases, with 20 bases between. CDR3 length: 15 residues. Germline V gene sequence: CDR1 MNHEY, CDR2 SVGAGI. CDR3 coding DNA: TGTGCCAGCACCTATCACCCTGACAGGCCTAATGAGCAGTTCTTC. This sequence encodes CASTYHPDRPNEQFF.

This chain joins TRBV29-1 and TRBJ2-7; 7 nucleotides match TRBD2. Germline assignment: CDR1 SQVTM and CDR2 ANQGSEA. J lost 0 bases, V lost 6 bases, and 11 bases had no gene match. CDR3 length: 15 amino acids. As DNA, the CDR3 is TGCAGCGTGGCCAGGACTAGTATGGACTCCTACGAGCAGTACTTC. Protein sequence: CSVARTSMDSYEQYF.

The chain recombines TRBV6-1 with TRBJ2-1; 10 positions match TRBD1. Germline-derived CDR1 and CDR2 are MNHNS and SASEGT. Losses at the gene ends were 6 bases for V and 7 bases for J; bases not matched to a gene: 12. CDR3 length: 16 amino acids. The CDR3 sequence: CASSETRTGGRNEQFF. Here the CDR3 DNA reads TGTGCCAGCAGCGAAACCCGGACAGGGGGTAGGAATGAGCAGTTCTTC.

The gene calls are TRBV11-2 and TRBJ2-7; D might be TRBD1 (6 bases). Germline assignment: CDR1 SGHAT and CDR2 FQNNGV. The V gene lost 2 bases and the J gene lost 1 base, with 21 bases spanning the gap. The CDR3 is 18 residues long. The CDR3 spells CASSLNLRLGGSSYEQYF. In DNA form, the CDR3 reads TGTGCCAGCAGCTTAAATTTGAGGCTAGGGGGTAGTTCCTACGAGCAGTACTTC.

This clone appeared a few times. V is TRBV15 and J is TRBJ2-2; TRBD2 aligns across 7 bases. This CDR3 contains 16 residues. Germline V CDR1 and CDR2: LNHNV, YYDKDF (reference sequence). The ends lost 4 bases at V and 4 bases at J; junction bases unmatched: 9. CDR3 amino acids: CATSKGEGDFTGELFF. The CDR3 bases are TGTGCCACCAGCAAAGGGGAGGGCGACTTCACCGGGGAGCTGTTTTTT.

V gene TRBV21-1 combines with J gene TRBJ1-2; TRBD1 is the table's D call, not checked against the DNA. TRBV21-1 is shown as a pseudogene. The CDR3 is made up of 14 amino acids. The CDR3 nucleotides read TGTGCCAGCAACAGGGGGCTGAGTGGGTATGGCTACACCTTC. Protein sequence: CASNRGLSGYGYTF.

A word on this clone: The junction and the germline gene differ at one end; a read error may be behind it. The V and J genes are TRBV11-2 and TRBJ1-5; tentatively, D is TRBD1 (6 bases). Germline V gives CDR1 SGHAT, CDR2 FQNNGV. The CDR3 totals 15 residues. CDR3 nucleotides: TGTGCCAGCAGCGTAGACGACAGGTTTAGTCAGCCCCAGCATTTT. It specifies CASSVDDRFSQPQHF.

The rearrangement links TRBV27 to TRBJ1-5; TRBD1 matches at 9 bases. Germline V gene lookup returns CDR1 MNHEY and CDR2 SMNVEV (reference sequence). The CDR3 spans 16 residues. The junction had 9 bases not matched to a gene; V was cut back by 5 bases and J by 4 bases. The CDR3 reads CASSATPTGGNQPQHF. The CDR3 DNA is TGTGCCAGCAGTGCCACCCCGACAGGGGGGAATCAGCCCCAGCATTTT.

This chain joins TRBV7-9 and TRBJ1-1; D is perhaps TRBD1 (5 bases). V dropped 7 bases and J dropped 1 base, with 10 bases sitting between them. The CDR3 length is 13 residues. Germline values: CDR1 SEHNR, CDR2 FQNEAQ (reference sequence). The CDR3 DNA sequence: TGTGCCAGCACCCGAGACAGGAACACTGAAGCTTTCTTT. Protein: CASTRDRNTEAFF.

J is TRBJ2-2 and V is TRBV5-1; D not certain. The CDR3 runs 14 residues. Germline-derived CDR1 and CDR2 are SGHRS and YFSETQ. Trimming pared 0 bases from V and 2 bases from J, leaving 5 bases between. The DNA of the CDR3 is TGCGCCAGCAGCTTGGTTAGAAACACCGGGGAGCTGTTTTTT. This sequence encodes CASSLVRNTGELFF.

This clone appeared a single time. The V gene is TRBV10-3, the J gene TRBJ2-1, with D possibly being TRBD2 (6 bases). The V gene's germline CDR1 is ENHRY and CDR2 SYGVKD. Between the trimmed V and J ends, which lost 6 bases and 6 bases, there was a span of 36 bases. This CDR3 contains 21 residues. The CDR3 nucleotides read TGTGCCATCAGCCCAGGAGGGCATAGGTTAGAGACAATGGGTCTTGGCAATGAGCAGTTCTTC. It encodes CAISPGGHRLETMGLGNEQFF.

The V and J genes are TRBV6-1 and TRBJ1-2; TRBD1 matches at 7 bases. From germline, CDR1 is MNHNS and CDR2 SASEGT. The CDR3 runs to 14 residues. With V trimmed by 1 base and J by 5 bases, 4 bases remained unmatched. CDR3 region: CASSEGARGYGYTF. The DNA of the CDR3 is TGTGCCAGCAGTGAAGGCGCCAGGGGGTATGGCTACACCTTC.